This T cell receptor beta chain was sequenced during a study of CD8+ T cells in alopecia areata. Turning to the study itself: Treated patients took oral tofacitinib at 5 to 10 mg twice daily. Patients remained on tofacitinib for 6 to 18 months and then went 6 months without it. Study findings and constraints: Affected lesional scalp, above all in alopecia totalis/universalis, was more clonal than normal scalp.

The CDR3 has 16 residues. Germline V gene data show CDR1 as LGHNA and CDR2 as YNFKEQ. The junction had 8 bases not matched to a gene; V was cut back by 4 bases and J by 1 base. The study team obtained lesional scalp punch biopsies and peripheral blood from alopecia areata patients. Comments on this clone: Its antigen is not known.

Extracted RNA was reverse transcribed into cDNA, the sequencing template. The method was immunoSEQ multiplex PCR; TCRdb's version includes in-frame clones alone and lacks a portion of them. Of about 69,000 clones detected, about three fifths appear once; the ten largest clones hold about a sixth. This sample comprised CD8+ T cells sorted from blood, obtained at week 0. The TCR sequence derives from a human donor with alopecia areata. The chain has TRBV4-2 and TRBJ2-5, with 8 bases lining up with TRBD2. The CDR3 reads CASSPTFSGVQETQYF. The CDR3 DNA is TGTGCCAGCAGCCCAACTTTTAGCGGGGTCCAAGAGACCCAGTACTTC.